This T cell receptor beta chain appears in the sequencing data of a study of blood T cell repertoires in COVID-19. Study overall: Material from acute and convalescent COVID-19 was sourced from the United States, Italy and Spain. PBMCs, B-cell-depleted T cells, or T cells provided the cDNA or gDNA that made up the material.

The V gene's germline CDR1 is ENHRY and CDR2 SYGVKD. V lost 2 bases, J lost 5 bases, and 7 bases lay in between. CDR3 length: 13 residues. Per the original data handling: Nucleated cell number was recorded as an estimate derived from reference gene primer amplification. The protocol was immunoSEQ multiplex PCR, while the TCRdb copy is restricted to in-frame clones and leaves out a portion. The V and J calls and clone size are taken from that table; D and trimming were inferred from the DNA. This sample yields around 200,000 clones, of which 88% are seen a single time; under 2% belongs to the top ten.

The rearrangement joins TRBV10-3 to TRBJ1-5; TRBD1 might be the D (5 bases). This TCR was sampled from a young man with active or convalescent COVID-19. The sequencing input was peripheral blood. The CDR3 is CAISEGGYQPQHF. The DNA of the CDR3 is TGTGCCATCAGTGAGGGGGGGTATCAGCCCCAGCATTTT.